This TCR beta chain derives from a study of cytomegalovirus exposure and HLA in healthy donors. Study findings and constraints: Among TCR beta chains, those listed as cytomegalovirus-associated numbered over 150. In the analysis, some V segments, TRBV6-2 and TRBV6-3 included, were excluded as indistinguishable. A missense DCLRE1C variant was associated with V- and J-gene trimming of TCR beta chains in a later analysis, and an independent cohort replicated the association.

Looked up from germline, CDR1 is SGHTA and CDR2 is FQGTGA. The CDR3 extends over 15 amino acids. The V end was cut by 5 bases, the J end by 2 bases, with 15 bases between. 13 Jbeta primers and 60 Vbeta primers were used for the PCR. Libraries were prepared by immunoSEQ multiplex PCR; TCRdb keeps only in-frame clonotypes and omits some of them. The sample gives approximately 84,000 clones, 70% to 80% of which show up once; about 9.1% is in the top ten. In regard to this clone: Its antigen is undetermined.

The sequence came from a man aged 35 to 55 in good health and CMV-seropositive. The chain is built from TRBV7-3 and TRBJ2-5; maybe TRBD1 (6 bases). Sequenced material: PBMCs. CDR3 sequence: CASSEQTGLQETQYF. The CDR3 DNA sequence: TGTGCCAGCAGCGAACAGACAGGTCTTCAAGAGACCCAGTACTTC.